Described below is a single T cell receptor (beta chain) sequence and its context. One end of the junction is discordant with germline, which a read error may explain. The iRepertoire nested amplicon-rescue multiplex PCR amplified TCR alpha and beta CDR3s from RNA. One entry per CDR3 protein, called by TCRdb with MiXCR from the multiplex PCR reads. This table holds tens of thousands of distinct CDR3 sequences, approximately 40% found once. These data originate in a study of glioma-infiltrating T cells. The germline gives CDR1 LNHNV, CDR2 YYDKDF (reference sequence). This CDR3 spans 20 amino acids. The source material was glioma tissue, nonneoplastic brain tissue, or PBMCs (not recorded which). This sequence was found in a human donor with low-grade glioma or glioblastoma, undergoing nonglioma brain surgery, or in good health (not recorded which). This chain uses TRBV15 with TRBJ2-4, with D perhaps matching TRBD2 (6 bases). The DNA of the CDR3 is TGTGCCACCAGCAGAGAGCGGAGGGCAGGACGTACCTTAGCCAAAAGCATTCAGTACTTC. Translation gives CATSRERRAGRTLAKSIQYF.